This T cell receptor (beta chain) comes out of a study of Tregs in tolerant kidney transplant recipients. Assay: immunoSEQ multiplex PCR; the TCRdb copy retains only in-frame clones and omits some. The sample has hundreds of thousands of clones; about 86% are singletons. Germline loops: CDR1 MGHRA, CDR2 YSYEKL. J gave up 5 bases and V 4 bases, and 6 bases lay outside the gene matches. The CDR3 totals 14 residues. Unstimulated regulatory T cells (CD4+CD25+CD127-), CD4+CD25- non-regulatory cells, CD4 and CD8 cells were FACS-sorted from thawed PBMCs. This chain links TRBV4-1 with TRBJ2-7, with TRBD1 identical over 9 bases. The clonotype comes from a human donor in good health. Sequenced: CD4+ T cells from blood. The CDR3 region has the DNA TGCGCCAGCAGCCTTCGACAGGGGGTGGACGAGCAGTACTTC. This sequence encodes CASSLRQGVDEQYF.